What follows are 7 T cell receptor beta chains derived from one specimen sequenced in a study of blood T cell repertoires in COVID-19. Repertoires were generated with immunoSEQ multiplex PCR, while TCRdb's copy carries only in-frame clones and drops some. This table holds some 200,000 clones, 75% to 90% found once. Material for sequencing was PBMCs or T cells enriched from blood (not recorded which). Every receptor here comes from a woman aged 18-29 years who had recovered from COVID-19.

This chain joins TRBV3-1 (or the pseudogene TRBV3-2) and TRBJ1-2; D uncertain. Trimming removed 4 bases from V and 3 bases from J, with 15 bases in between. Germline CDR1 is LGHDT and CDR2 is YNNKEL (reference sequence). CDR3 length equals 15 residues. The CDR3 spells CASSPSQALHYGYTF. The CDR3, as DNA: TGTGCCAGCAGCCCTTCCCAGGCCCTCCACTATGGCTACACCTTC.

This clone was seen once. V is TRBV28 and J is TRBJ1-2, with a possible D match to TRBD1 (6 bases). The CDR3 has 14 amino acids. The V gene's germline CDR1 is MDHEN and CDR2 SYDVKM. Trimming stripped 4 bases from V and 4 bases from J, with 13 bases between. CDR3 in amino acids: CASSSGGQGYGYTF. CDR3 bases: TGTGCCAGCAGTTCCGGGGGGCAGGGCTATGGCTACACCTTC.

CDR3 loop: CAKGLAGAGDTQYF. DNA of the CDR3: TGTGCCAAGGGACTAGCGGGAGCCGGAGATACGCAGTATTTT. The rearrangement links TRBV2 to TRBJ2-3; 14 nucleotides align to TRBD2. Germline loops: CDR1 SNHLY, CDR2 FYNNEI. Unmatched junction bases numbered 5, after V lost 10 bases and J lost 5 bases. This CDR3 comprises 14 residues.

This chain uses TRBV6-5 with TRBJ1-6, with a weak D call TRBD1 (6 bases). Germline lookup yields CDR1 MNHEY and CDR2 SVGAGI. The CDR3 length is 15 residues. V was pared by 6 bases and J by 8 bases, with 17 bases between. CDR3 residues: CASSRSGGRDSPLHF. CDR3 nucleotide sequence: TGTGCCAGCAGCCGTTCGGGGGGGCGGGATTCACCCCTCCACTTT.

CDR3: CASSYTGQTYEQYF. The CDR3 DNA reads as TGTGCCAGCAGTTACACGGGACAAACGTACGAGCAGTACTTC. The chain carries TRBV6-5 and TRBJ2-7; tentative D call: TRBD1 (6 bases). V was pared by 2 bases and J by 4 bases, with 12 bases between. The CDR3 contains 14 residues. Germline CDR1 reads MNHEY; CDR2 reads SVGAGI.

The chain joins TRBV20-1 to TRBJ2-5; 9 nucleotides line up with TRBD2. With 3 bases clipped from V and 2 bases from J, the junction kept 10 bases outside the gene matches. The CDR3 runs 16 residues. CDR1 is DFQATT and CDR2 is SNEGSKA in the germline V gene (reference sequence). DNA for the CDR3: TGCAGTGCTAGTCCCTTAAGCGGGAGGCGGCAAGAGACCCAGTACTTC. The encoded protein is CSASPLSGRRQETQYF.

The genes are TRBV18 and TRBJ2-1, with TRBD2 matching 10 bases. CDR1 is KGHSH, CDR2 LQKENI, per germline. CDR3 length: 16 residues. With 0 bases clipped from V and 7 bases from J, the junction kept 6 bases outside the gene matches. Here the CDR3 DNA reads TGTGCCAGCTCACCACCAAGCGGGAGGGCCGGGAATGAGCAGTTCTTC. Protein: CASSPPSGRAGNEQFF.